This T cell receptor beta chain was captured by sequencing in a study of PD-L1 blockade in urothelial cancer. For the study at large: Analysis of the blood was performed 3 weeks (second dose) and 6 weeks after treatment start.

The CDR3 sequence is 12 residues long. Deletions cut 7 bases from V and 2 bases from J, with 8 bases between. The V gene's germline CDR1 is MNHNY and CDR2 SVGAGI (reference sequence). Clones were read by immunoSEQ multiplex PCR, and TCRdb kept only the in-frame ones, dropping some. The sample contains tens of thousands of clones, roughly four fifths of which appear only once. There are a few counts of this clone. The chain carries TRBV6-6 and TRBJ1-2; D gene ambiguous. The sequence derives from a man aged 70-80 years with urothelial cancer. This specimen consisted of PBMCs, obtained around atezolizumab (anti-PD-L1) treatment. The chain's CDR3 is CASMTGNYGYTF. The CDR3 DNA follows: TGTGCCAGCATGACGGGGAACTATGGCTACACCTTC.